The 5 T cell receptor beta chains given below trace back to one sample, sequenced in a study of Ad26.COV2.S vaccination and SARS-CoV-2 variants. The data were produced by immunoSEQ multiplex PCR, yet TCRdb's version contains in-frame clones alone and is incomplete. The top ten hold less than 2% of the sample, which has some 340,000 clones, more than 70% seen once. Treatment in this sample: around 19 received Ad26.COV2.S at low or high dose, single or two shots; roughly 5 received placebo; per-sample allocation not given. Collection of samples fell on day 63 after the first vaccine or placebo injection. This specimen consisted of peripheral blood, obtained in a trial of Ad26.COV2.S vaccine versus placebo. These receptors were obtained from a person between 18 and 65 years old who received the Ad26.COV2.S COVID-19 vaccine or a placebo.

The rearrangement joins TRBV4-3 to TRBJ2-6; TRBD1 is a possible D gene (6 bases). The CDR3 is 15 amino acids. The germline gives CDR1 LGHNA, CDR2 YSLEER. The germline V and J ends were trimmed by 4 bases and 0 bases, with 7 bases remaining between them. CDR3 amino acids: CASSLDSSGANVLTF. In DNA form, the CDR3 reads TGCGCCAGCAGCCTGGACAGCTCTGGGGCCAACGTCCTGACTTTC.

This chain joins TRBV7-2 and TRBJ2-5; no clear D. V was shortened by 1 base and J by 7 bases, with 19 bases between the two germline ends. Germline assignment: CDR1 SGHTA and CDR2 FQGNSA. CDR3 length equals 16 residues. This chain's CDR3 is CASSLVSTDRGGTQYF. The DNA of the CDR3 is TGTGCCAGCAGCTTAGTGTCCACTGACCGCGGCGGGACCCAGTACTTC.

J is TRBJ2-7 and V is TRBV27; no reliable D call. The germline gives CDR1 MNHEY, CDR2 SMNVEV (reference sequence). The CDR3 covers 13 residues. V was clipped by 3 bases and J by 1 base, with 7 bases between them. The CDR3 DNA sequence: TGTGCCAGCAGTTTTTTAGGATCCTACGAGCAGTACTTC. It specifies CASSFLGSYEQYF.

The chain couples TRBV18 to TRBJ1-2; no clear D gene. V dropped 3 bases and J dropped 6 bases, with 5 bases sitting between them. The CDR3 is 11 amino acids. Germline V gene data show CDR1 as KGHSH and CDR2 as LQKENI. As DNA, the CDR3 is TGTGCCAGCTCACCCGGGGATGGCTACACCTTC. This gives the protein CASSPGDGYTF.

As concerns this clone: Other nucleotide sequences in the sample specify the same CDR3. The rearrangement uses TRBV7-2 and TRBJ1-2, with D uncertain. The length of the CDR3 is 13 residues. Looked up from germline, CDR1 is SGHTA and CDR2 is FQGNSA. Trimming took off 6 bases at V and 4 bases at J, with 12 bases between the two ends. The CDR3: CASSLEGIYGYTF. The DNA for the CDR3 is TGTGCCAGCAGTCTAGAAGGGATCTATGGCTACACCTTC.